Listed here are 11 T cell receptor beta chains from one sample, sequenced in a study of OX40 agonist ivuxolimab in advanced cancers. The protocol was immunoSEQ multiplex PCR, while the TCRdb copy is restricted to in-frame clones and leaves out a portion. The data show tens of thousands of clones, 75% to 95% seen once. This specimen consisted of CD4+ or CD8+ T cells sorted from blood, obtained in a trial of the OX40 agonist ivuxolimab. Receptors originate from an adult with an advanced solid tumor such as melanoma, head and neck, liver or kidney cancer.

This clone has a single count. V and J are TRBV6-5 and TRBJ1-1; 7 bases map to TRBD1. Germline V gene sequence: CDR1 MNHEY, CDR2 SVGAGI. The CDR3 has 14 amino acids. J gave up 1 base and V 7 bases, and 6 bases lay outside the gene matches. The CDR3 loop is CASTTTGRNTEAFF. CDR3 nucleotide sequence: TGTGCCAGCACCACGACAGGGAGGAACACTGAAGCTTTCTTT.

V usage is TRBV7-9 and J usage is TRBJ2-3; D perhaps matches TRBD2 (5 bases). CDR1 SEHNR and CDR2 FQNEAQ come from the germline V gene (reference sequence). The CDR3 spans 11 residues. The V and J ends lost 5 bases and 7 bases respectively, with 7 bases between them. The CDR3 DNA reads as TGTGCCAGCAGCACCGGGAATACGCAGTATTTT. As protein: CASSTGNTQYF.

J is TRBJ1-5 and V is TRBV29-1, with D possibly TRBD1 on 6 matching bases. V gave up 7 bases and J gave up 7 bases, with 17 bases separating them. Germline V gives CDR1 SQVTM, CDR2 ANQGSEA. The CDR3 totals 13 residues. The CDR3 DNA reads TGCAGCGCTGGGCTGGGGGGCCGCCAGCCCCAGCATTTT. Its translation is CSAGLGGRQPQHF.

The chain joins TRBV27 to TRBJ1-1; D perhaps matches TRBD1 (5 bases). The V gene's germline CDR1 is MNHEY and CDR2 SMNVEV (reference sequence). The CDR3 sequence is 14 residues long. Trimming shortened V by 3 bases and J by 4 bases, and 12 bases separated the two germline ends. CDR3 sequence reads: CASSFTGAGTEAFF. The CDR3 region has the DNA TGTGCCAGCAGTTTTACTGGGGCGGGCACTGAAGCTTTCTTT.

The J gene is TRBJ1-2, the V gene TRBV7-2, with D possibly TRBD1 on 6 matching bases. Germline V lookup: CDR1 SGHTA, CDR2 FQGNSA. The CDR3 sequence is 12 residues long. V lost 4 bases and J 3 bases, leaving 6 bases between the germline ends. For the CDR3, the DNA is TGTGCCAGCAGCTACAGGGACTATGGCTACACCTTC. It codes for CASSYRDYGYTF.

The CDR3 reads CASSRSPGKNTGELFF. The CDR3 coding sequence is TGCGCCAGCAGCCGGTCGCCCGGGAAGAACACCGGGGAGCTGTTTTTT. The chain uses TRBV4-1 and TRBJ2-2; a weak D match, TRBD2 (5 bases). Germline lookup yields CDR1 MGHRA and CDR2 YSYEKL. The CDR3 covers 16 residues. Trimming pared 4 bases from V and 1 base from J, leaving 13 bases between.

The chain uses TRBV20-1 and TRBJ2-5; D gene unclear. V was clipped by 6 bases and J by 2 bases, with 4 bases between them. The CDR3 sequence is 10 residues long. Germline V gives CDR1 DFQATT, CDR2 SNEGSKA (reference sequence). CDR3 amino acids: CSAQQETQYF. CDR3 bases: TGCAGTGCCCAGCAAGAGACCCAGTACTTC.

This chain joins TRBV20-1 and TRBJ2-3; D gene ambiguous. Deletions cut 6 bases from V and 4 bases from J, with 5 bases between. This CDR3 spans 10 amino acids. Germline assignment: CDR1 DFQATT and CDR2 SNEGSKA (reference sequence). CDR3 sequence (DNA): TGCAGTGCAACCCCAGATACGCAGTATTTT. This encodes CSATPDTQYF.

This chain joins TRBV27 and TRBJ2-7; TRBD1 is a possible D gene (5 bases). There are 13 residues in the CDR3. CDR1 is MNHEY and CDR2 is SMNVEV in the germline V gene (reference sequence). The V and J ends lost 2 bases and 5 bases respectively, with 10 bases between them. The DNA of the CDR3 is TGTGCCAGCAGTTTACAGGGTTCCCACGAGCAGTACTTC. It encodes CASSLQGSHEQYF.

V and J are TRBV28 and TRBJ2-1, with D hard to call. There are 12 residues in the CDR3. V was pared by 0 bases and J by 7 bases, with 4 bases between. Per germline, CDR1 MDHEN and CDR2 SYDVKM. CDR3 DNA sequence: TGTGCCAGCAGTTTATGGGTAAATGAGCAGTTCTTC. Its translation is CASSLWVNEQFF.

CDR3 loop: CASSVMDRYGYTF. The CDR3 DNA follows: TGTGCCAGCAGCGTGATGGACAGATATGGCTACACCTTC. This chain uses TRBV9 with TRBJ1-2, with D perhaps matching TRBD1 (6 bases). CDR1 SGDLS and CDR2 YYNGEE come from the germline V gene. V lost 2 bases, J lost 5 bases, and 10 bases lay in between. The length of the CDR3 is 13 residues.